This T cell receptor beta chain appears in the sequencing data of a study of neurological immune-mediated disorders. The CDR3 extends over 13 amino acids. Trimming left V 3 bases short and J 4 bases short, with 6 bases between. From germline, CDR1 is SGHTA and CDR2 FQGNSA. TCRdb reanalysed the 5' RACE reads using MiXCR and keeps one entry per CDR3 protein. The sample holds about 46,000 distinct CDR3 sequences; 4.5% are singletons and the top ten take approximately 5.4%. The sequenced material came from PBMCs. The receptor was derived from a woman aged 60-75 years with multiple sclerosis. The V gene is TRBV7-2, the J gene TRBJ2-2; TRBD2 might be the D (5 bases). DNA of the CDR3: TGTGCCAGCAGCTTCGGACTCACCGGGGAGCTGTTTTTT. Protein: CASSFGLTGELFF.